One and the same sample provided the 9 T cell receptor beta chains below, sequenced in a study of post-analysis software for immune sequencing data. Study outcomes and limitations: Five TRBV segments were more frequent in patients than controls; TRBV5-6, TRBV5-1 and TRBV20-1 belonged to this group.

No antigen has been identified for these receptors. Presence of unique molecular identifiers characterized the TCR beta cDNA libraries. Each CDR3 protein is one row after TCRdb ran MiXCR on the PCR reads. This sample carries roughly 200,000 distinct CDR3 sequences, 29% of them seen once, and the ten largest clones take 3.4%. The sequencing sample was made of blood. The receptors come from a girl aged 2-17 years with multiple sclerosis.

This clonotype was recorded a few times. The rearrangement joins TRBV4-1 to TRBJ2-1; 11 bases line up with TRBD2. In germline, CDR1 is MGHRA, CDR2 YSYEKL. CDR3 length: 15 amino acids. Trimming at V came to 2 bases and at J to 6 bases, leaving 3 bases not matched to a gene. The DNA for the CDR3 is TGCGCCAGCAGCCAACCGACTAGCGGGGCCAATGAGCAGTTCTTC. This gives the protein CASSQPTSGANEQFF.

In the case of this clonotype: The junction does not match germline at one end; this may be a read error. In DNA, the CDR3 is TGTGCCTGGAGTGTTGGGGGGGTAGGAACTGAAACTTTCTTT. It encodes CAWSVGGVGTETFF. The genes are TRBV30 and TRBJ1-1; D is perhaps TRBD1 (5 bases). Germline CDR1 is GTSNPN and CDR2 is SVGIG (reference sequence). The CDR3 spans 14 residues.

This clonotype was seen only a few times. This chain joins TRBV5-1 and TRBJ2-1; the D gene is possibly TRBD2 (6 bases). CDR1 is SGHRS and CDR2 is YFSETQ in the germline V gene. This CDR3 spans 16 amino acids. Trimming pared 0 bases from V and 0 bases from J, leaving 10 bases between. The chain's CDR3 is CASSLVPSVSYNEQFF. The DNA of the CDR3 is TGCGCCAGCAGCTTGGTTCCTAGCGTCTCCTACAATGAGCAGTTCTTC.

For this clonotype: Compared with germline, one end of the junction differs, possibly owing to a read error. The chain couples TRBV14 to TRBJ1-6; 12 bases agree with TRBD1. The CDR3 runs 16 residues. Germline V gene lookup returns CDR1 SGHDN and CDR2 FVKESK. The CDR3 is CASSRGSGTGGSPPHF. In DNA, the CDR3 is TGTGCCAGCAGCCGCGGCAGTGGGACAGGGGGCTCACCCCCCCACTTT.

This clonotype was seen only a few times. The junction departs from germline at one end; a sequencing error may be responsible. The chain links TRBV18 to TRBJ2-1; TRBD2 matches 8 bases. The CDR3 is made up of 14 amino acids. Germline CDR1 reads KGHSH; CDR2 reads LQKENI. The CDR3 DNA reads as TGTGCCAGCTCAAGCGGGAGTGGCTACAATGGGCAGTTCTTC. Translated: CASSSGSGYNGQFF.

Only one count was recorded for this clonotype. The V gene is TRBV20-1, the J gene TRBJ1-3, with D tentatively TRBD1 (6 bases). Germline CDR1 is DFQATT and CDR2 is SNEGSKA (reference sequence). The ends were cut back, 2 bases at V and 2 bases at J, with 13 bases in the middle. The CDR3 loop spans 15 amino acids. DNA for the CDR3: TGCAGTGCTAGAATAACAGGGAGGGCTGGAAACACCATATATTTT. This sequence encodes CSARITGRAGNTIYF.

The sample holds many counts of this clonotype. This chain uses TRBV20-1 with TRBJ2-5, with D unresolved. There are 12 residues in the CDR3. Germline V lookup: CDR1 DFQATT, CDR2 SNEGSKA (reference sequence). Trimming stripped 6 bases from V and 3 bases from J, with 11 bases between. In nucleotides, the CDR3 is TGCAGTGCATATGTCTGGGAAGAGACCCAGTACTTC. Translated: CSAYVWEETQYF.

Only a few counts were recorded for this clonotype. V gene TRBV5-1 combines with J gene TRBJ2-3; 7 bases are shared with TRBD2. This CDR3 is 15 amino acids long. CDR1 and CDR2 from the germline V gene are SGHRS and YFSETQ. J lost 0 bases, V lost 0 bases, and 1 base had no gene match. In nucleotides, the CDR3 is TGCGCCAGCAGCTTGGGGCGGGGGAGCACAGATACGCAGTATTTT. Translating it yields CASSLGRGSTDTQYF.

This clonotype was detected many times. The chain recombines TRBV29-1 with TRBJ2-5; 8 positions agree with TRBD1. Per germline, CDR1 SQVTM and CDR2 ANQGSEA. Unmatched junction bases numbered 5, after V lost 3 bases and J lost 5 bases. The CDR3 is 13 amino acids. DNA for the CDR3: TGCAGCGTTGATCGGACAGGGCTGGAGACCCAGTACTTC. Translated: CSVDRTGLETQYF. Complete variable domain (other parts from reference TRBV29-1 and TRBJ2-5): SAVISQKPSRDICQRGTSLTIQCQVDSQVTMMFWYRQQPGQSLTLIATANQGSEATYESGFVIDKFPISRPNLTFSTLTVSNMSPEDSSIYLCSVDRTGLETQYFGPGTRLLVL.